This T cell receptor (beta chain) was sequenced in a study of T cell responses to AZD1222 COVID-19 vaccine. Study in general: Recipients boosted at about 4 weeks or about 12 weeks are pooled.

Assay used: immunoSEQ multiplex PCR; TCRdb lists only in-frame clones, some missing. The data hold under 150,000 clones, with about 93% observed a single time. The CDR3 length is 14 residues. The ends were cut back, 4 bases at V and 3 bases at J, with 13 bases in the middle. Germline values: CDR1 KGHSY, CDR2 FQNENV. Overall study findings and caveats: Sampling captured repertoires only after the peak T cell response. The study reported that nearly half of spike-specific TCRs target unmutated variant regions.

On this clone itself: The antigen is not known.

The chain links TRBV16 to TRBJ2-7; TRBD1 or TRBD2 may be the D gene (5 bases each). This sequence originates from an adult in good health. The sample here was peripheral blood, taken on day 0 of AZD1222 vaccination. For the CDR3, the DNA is TGTGCCAGCAGCCTTGCCGGGACCCGCTACGAGCAGTACTTC. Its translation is CASSLAGTRYEQYF.